Listed below are T cell receptor beta chains from one sample, sequenced in a study of blood T cell repertoires in COVID-19. The assay was immunoSEQ multiplex PCR, and TCRdb's table has in-frame clones only and misses some. The sample lists 200,000 to 250,000 clones, 70% to 90% occurring once. Input material: peripheral blood. All receptors come from a man older than 75 with acute or convalescent COVID-19. Each CDR3 is given with its conserved first and last residue. Each record gives: V gene, D gene, clone size, J gene, CDR3 protein, CDR3 DNA. A D gene is named only where the DNA matches it firmly. For some rows the clone size is stated as once, few or many, or as a class when expanded; others skip it.

TRBV6-1	-	-	TRBJ1-1	CASSEMTNTEAFF	TGTGCCAGCAGTGAAATGACAAACACTGAAGCTTTCTTT
TRBV5-1	TRBD1	once	TRBJ1-1	CASSLGQGRMNTEAFF	TGCGCCAGCAGCTTAGGACAGGGGAGGATGAACACTGAAGCTTTCTTT
TRBV19	TRBD1	-	TRBJ1-1	CASSIEWTGRVEAFF	TGTGCCAGTAGTATCGAGTGGACAGGGCGGGTTGAAGCTTTCTTT
TRBV19	-	once	TRBJ2-7	CASSIEAGDGIYEQYF	TGTGCCAGTAGTATAGAGGCAGGGGACGGCATCTACGAGCAGTACTTC
TRBV3-1/TRBV3-2	-	-	TRBJ2-7	CASSQGTPYYEQYF	TGTGCCAGCAGCCAAGGGACACCCTACTACGAGCAGTACTTC
TRBV7-3	TRBD2	-	TRBJ2-2	CASSPPGGHTNTGELFF	TGTGCCAGCAGCCCACCGGGAGGACACACGAACACCGGGGAGCTGTTTTTT
TRBV7-6	-	-	TRBJ1-4	CASSLAGGTNEKLFF	TGTGCCAGCAGCTTAGCGGGGGGAACTAATGAAAAACTGTTTTTT
TRBV19	TRBD1	few	TRBJ2-7	CASSPLPGQGNREQYF	TGTGCCAGTAGTCCCCTCCCGGGACAGGGGAATCGGGAGCAGTACTTC
TRBV5-8	-	-	TRBJ2-7	CASSFPSGGSIAYEQYF	TGTGCCAGCAGCTTCCCTTCCGGTGGGAGCATAGCCTACGAGCAGTACTTC
TRBV2	-	-	TRBJ1-2	CASSEEPGVKGYTF	TGTGCCAGCAGTGAAGAGCCGGGTGTGAAGGGCTACACCTTC